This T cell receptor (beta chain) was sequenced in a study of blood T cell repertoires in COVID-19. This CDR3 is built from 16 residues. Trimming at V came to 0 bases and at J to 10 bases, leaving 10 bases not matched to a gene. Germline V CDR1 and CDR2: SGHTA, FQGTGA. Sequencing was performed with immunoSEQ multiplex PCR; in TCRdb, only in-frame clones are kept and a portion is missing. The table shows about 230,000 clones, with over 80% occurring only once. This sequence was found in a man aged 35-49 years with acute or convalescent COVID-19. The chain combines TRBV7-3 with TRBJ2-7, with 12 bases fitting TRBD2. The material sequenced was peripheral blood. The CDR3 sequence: CASSLTPTSGSVHQYF. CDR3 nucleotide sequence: TGTGCCAGCAGCTTAACCCCGACTAGCGGGAGTGTACACCAGTACTTC.